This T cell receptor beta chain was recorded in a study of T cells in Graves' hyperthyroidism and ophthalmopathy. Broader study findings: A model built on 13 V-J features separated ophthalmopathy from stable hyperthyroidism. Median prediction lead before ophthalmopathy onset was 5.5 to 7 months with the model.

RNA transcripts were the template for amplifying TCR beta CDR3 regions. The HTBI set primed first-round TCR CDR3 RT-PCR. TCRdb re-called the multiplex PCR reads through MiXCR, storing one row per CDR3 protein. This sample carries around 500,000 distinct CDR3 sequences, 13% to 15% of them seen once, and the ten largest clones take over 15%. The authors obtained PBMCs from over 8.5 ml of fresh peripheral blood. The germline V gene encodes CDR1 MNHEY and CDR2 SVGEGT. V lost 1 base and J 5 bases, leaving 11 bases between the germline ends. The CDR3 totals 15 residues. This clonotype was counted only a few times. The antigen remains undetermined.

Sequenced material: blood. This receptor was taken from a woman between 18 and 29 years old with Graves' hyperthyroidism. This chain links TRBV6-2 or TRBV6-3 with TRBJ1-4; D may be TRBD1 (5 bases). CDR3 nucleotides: TGTGCCAGCAGTTACTACGCCAGGGCAAATGAAAAACTGTTTTTT. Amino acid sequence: CASSYYARANEKLFF.